This record concerns one TCR beta chain sequence. The antigen is not known. Other nucleotide sequences in the sample specify the same CDR3. Libraries were prepared by immunoSEQ multiplex PCR; TCRdb keeps only in-frame clonotypes and omits some of them. The sample carries about 1,900,000 clones, approximately 95% recorded once. The data originate from a study of shared clonotypes between healthy human individuals. Study-level points and caveats: Sharing across a few donors was seen in 4.5% to 5.5% of naive CD4 clonotypes.

Germline V gene sequence: CDR1 SGHRS, CDR2 YFSETQ. Trimming shortened V by 1 base and J by 0 bases, and 8 bases separated the two germline ends. This CDR3 region has 14 residues. Naive CD8 cells comprised CD45RO-negative, CCR7-positively selected cells, excluding terminally differentiated effector memory CD45RA+ cells. All of the donors resided in Nashville, Tennessee, and each was a Caucasian adult. V gene TRBV5-1 combines with J gene TRBJ2-7; D not resolved. The sequenced sample consisted of naive CD8+ T cells sorted from blood. This clonotype was obtained from a man aged 18-30 years in good health. The DNA for the CDR3 is TGCGCCAGCAGCTTGTACGGAAGCTCCTACGAGCAGTACTTC. Protein product: CASSLYGSSYEQYF.